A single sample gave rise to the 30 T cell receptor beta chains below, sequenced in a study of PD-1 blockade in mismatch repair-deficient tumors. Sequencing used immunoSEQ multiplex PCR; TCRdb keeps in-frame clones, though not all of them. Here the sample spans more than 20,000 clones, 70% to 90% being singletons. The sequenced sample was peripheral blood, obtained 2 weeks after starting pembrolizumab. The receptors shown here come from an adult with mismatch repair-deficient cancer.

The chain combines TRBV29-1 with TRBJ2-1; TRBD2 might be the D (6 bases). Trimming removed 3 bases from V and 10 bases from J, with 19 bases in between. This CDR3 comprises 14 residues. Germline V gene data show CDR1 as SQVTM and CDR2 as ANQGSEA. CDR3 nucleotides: TGCAGCGTTGAGGGACTTGCGGGGTGGGGAGAGCAGTTCTTC. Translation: CSVEGLAGWGEQFF.

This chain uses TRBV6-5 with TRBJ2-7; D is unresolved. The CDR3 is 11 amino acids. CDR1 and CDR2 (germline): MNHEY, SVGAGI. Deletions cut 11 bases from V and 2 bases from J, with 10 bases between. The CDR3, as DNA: TGTGCCTCACACAGTACCTACGAGCAGTACTTC. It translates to CASHSTYEQYF.

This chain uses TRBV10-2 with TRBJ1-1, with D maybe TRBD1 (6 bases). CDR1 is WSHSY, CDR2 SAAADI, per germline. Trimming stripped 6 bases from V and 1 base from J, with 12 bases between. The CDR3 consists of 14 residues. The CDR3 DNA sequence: TGCGCCAGCAGCCAGTCGGGGGCGAACACTGAAGCTTTCTTT. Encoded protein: CASSQSGANTEAFF.

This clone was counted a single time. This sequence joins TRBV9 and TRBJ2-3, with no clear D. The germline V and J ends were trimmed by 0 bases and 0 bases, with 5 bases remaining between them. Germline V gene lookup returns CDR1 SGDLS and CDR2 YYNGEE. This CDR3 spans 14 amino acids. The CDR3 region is CASSVETSTDTQYF. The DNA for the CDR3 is TGTGCCAGCAGCGTAGAAACAAGCACAGATACGCAGTATTTT.

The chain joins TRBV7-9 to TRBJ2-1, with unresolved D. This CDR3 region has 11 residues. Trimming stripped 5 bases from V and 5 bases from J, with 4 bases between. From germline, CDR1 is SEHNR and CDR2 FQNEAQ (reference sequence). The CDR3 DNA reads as TGTGCCAGCAGCCTAAACAATGAGCAGTTCTTC. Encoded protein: CASSLNNEQFF.

CDR3 sequence reads: CASSTHRTGNIYEQYF. The CDR3 DNA reads TGTGCCAGCAGCACCCACCGGACAGGGAACATCTACGAGCAGTACTTC. The chain carries TRBV11-3 and TRBJ2-7; 8 bases line up with TRBD1. J lost 3 bases, V lost 5 bases, and 12 bases had no gene match. The V gene's germline CDR1 is SGHNT and CDR2 YENEEA. The CDR3 totals 16 residues. Together with reference TRBV11-3 and TRBJ2-7, the CDR3 gives the full variable domain: EAGVVQSPRYKIIEKKQPVAFWCNPISGHNTLYWYLQNLGQGPELLIRYENEEAVDDSQLPKDRFSAERLKGVDSTLKIQPAELGDSAVYLCASSTHRTGNIYEQYFGPGTRLTVT.

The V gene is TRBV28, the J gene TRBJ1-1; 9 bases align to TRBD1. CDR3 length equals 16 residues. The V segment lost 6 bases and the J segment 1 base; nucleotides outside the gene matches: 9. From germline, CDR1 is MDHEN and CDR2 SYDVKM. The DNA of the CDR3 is TGTGCCAGCAGCCGACCCCAGGGACAGGGGAACACTGAAGCTTTCTTT. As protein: CASSRPQGQGNTEAFF.

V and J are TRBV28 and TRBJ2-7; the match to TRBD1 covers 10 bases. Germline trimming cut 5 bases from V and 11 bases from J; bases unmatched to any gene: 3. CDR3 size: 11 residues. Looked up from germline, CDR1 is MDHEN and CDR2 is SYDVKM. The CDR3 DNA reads TGTGCCAGCAGTCCCGGACAGGGGGAGTACTTC. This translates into CASSPGQGEYF. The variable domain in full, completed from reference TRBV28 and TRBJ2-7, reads DVKVTQSSRYLVKRTGEKVFLECVQDMDHENMFWYRQDPGLGLRLIYFSYDVKMKEKGDIPEGYSVSREKKERFSLILESASTNQTSMYLCASSPGQGEYFGPGTRLTVT.

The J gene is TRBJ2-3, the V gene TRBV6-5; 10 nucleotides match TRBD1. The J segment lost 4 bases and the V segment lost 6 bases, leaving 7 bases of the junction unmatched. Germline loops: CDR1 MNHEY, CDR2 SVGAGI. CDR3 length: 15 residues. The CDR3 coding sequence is TGTGCCAGCAGCCGGGGACAGGGGTTACCAGATACGCAGTATTTT. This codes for CASSRGQGLPDTQYF.

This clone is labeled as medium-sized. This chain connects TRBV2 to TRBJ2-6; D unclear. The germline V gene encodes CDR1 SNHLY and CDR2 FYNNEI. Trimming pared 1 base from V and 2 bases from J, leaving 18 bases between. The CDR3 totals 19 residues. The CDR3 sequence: CASSEERVPVGAGANVLTF. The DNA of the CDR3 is TGTGCCAGCAGTGAAGAACGGGTTCCGGTCGGAGCTGGGGCCAACGTCCTGACTTTC.

CDR3 DNA: TGTGCCACCAGCACAAAGCGGGGACCCTCCTACAATGAGCAGTTCTTC. Translating it yields CATSTKRGPSYNEQFF. The chain recombines TRBV15 with TRBJ2-1, with 7 bases lining up with TRBD2. V lost 4 bases, J lost 0 bases, and 6 bases stayed unmatched. The germline V gene encodes CDR1 LNHNV and CDR2 YYDKDF (reference sequence). The CDR3 covers 16 residues.

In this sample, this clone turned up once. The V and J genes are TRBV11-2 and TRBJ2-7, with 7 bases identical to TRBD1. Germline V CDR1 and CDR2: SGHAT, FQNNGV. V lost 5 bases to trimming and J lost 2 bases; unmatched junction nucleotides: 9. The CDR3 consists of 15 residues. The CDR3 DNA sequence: TGTGCCAGCAGCCCTATACGGGACAGCGCCTACGAGCAGTACTTC. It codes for CASSPIRDSAYEQYF.

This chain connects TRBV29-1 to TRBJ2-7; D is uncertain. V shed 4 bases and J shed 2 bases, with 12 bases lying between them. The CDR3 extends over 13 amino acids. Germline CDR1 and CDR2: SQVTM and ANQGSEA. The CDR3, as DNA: TGCAGCGTTGCGCCGGAAAGCACCTACGAGCAGTACTTC. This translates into CSVAPESTYEQYF.

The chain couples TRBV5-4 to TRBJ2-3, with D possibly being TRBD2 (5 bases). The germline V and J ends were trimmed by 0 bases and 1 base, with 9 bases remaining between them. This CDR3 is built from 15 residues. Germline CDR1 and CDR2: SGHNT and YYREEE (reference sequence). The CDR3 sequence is CASSLGGSGTDTQYF. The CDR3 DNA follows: TGTGCCAGCAGCTTGGGTGGGAGCGGCACAGATACGCAGTATTTT.

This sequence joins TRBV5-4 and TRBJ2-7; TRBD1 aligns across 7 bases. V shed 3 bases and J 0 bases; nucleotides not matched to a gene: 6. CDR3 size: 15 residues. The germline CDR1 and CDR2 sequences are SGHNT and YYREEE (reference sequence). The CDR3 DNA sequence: TGTGCCAGCAGCTATGAACGGGACAGCTCCTACGAGCAGTACTTC. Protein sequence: CASSYERDSSYEQYF. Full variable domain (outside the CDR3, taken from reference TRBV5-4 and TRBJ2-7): ETGVTQSPTHLIKTRGQQVTLRCSSQSGHNTVSWYQQALGQGPQFIFQYYREEENGRGNFPPRFSGLQFPNYSSELNVNALELDDSALYLCASSYERDSSYEQYFGPGTRLTVT.

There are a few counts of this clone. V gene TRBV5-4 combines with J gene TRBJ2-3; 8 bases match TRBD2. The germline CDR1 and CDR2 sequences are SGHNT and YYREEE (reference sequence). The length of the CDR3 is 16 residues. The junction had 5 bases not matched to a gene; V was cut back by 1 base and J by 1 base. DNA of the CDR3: TGTGCCAGCAGCTTGCCGGGAGGGCGGGGCACAGATACGCAGTATTTT. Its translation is CASSLPGGRGTDTQYF.

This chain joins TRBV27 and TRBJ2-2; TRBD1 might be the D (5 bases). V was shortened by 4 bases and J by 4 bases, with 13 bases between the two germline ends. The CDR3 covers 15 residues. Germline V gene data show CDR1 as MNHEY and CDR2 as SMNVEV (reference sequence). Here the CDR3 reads CASSSPQGSTGELFF. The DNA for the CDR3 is TGTGCCAGCAGTTCGCCCCAGGGTTCCACCGGGGAGCTGTTTTTT.

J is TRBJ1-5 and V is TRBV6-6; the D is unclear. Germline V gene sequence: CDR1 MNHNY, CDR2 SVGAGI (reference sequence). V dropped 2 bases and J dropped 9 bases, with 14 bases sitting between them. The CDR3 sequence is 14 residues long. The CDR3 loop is CASSYRTPLRPQHF. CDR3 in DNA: TGTGCCAGCAGTTACCGGACTCCCCTTCGGCCCCAGCATTTT.

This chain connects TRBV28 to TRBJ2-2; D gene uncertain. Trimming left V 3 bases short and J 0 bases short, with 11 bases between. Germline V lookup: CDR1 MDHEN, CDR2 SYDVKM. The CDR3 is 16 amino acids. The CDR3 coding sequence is TGTGCCAGCAGTTTGATACTTCCCGCGAACACCGGGGAGCTGTTTTTT. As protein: CASSLILPANTGELFF.

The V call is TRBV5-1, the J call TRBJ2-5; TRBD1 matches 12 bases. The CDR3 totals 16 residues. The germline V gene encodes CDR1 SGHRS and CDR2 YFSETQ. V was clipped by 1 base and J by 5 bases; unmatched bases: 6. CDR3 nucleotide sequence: TGCGCCAGCAGCTTGCCCGGGACAGGGGGCATGGAGACCCAGTACTTC. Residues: CASSLPGTGGMETQYF.

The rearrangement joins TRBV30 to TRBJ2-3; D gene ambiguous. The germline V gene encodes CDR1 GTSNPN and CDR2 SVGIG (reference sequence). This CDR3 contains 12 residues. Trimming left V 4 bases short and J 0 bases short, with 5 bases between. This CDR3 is CAWTTSTDTQYF. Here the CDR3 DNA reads TGTGCCTGGACGACTAGCACAGATACGCAGTATTTT.

CDR3 region: CASSSKETQYF. In DNA form, the CDR3 reads TGTGCCAGCTCATCTAAAGAGACCCAGTACTTC. The genes are TRBV18 and TRBJ2-5; D is uncertain. Germline CDR1 and CDR2: KGHSH and LQKENI. The V end lost 5 bases, the J end lost 3 bases, and 4 bases lay between the germline ends. This CDR3 spans 11 amino acids.

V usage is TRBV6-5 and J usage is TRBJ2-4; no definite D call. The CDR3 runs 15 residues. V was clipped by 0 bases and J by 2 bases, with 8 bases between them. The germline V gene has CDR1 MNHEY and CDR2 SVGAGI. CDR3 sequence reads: CASSYSSRTKNIQYF. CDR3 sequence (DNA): TGTGCCAGCAGTTACTCGAGTCGTACCAAAAACATTCAGTACTTC.

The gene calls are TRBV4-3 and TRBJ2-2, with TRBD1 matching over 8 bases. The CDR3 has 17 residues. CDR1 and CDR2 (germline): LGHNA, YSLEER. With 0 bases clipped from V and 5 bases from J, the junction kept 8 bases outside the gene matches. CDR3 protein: CASSQDPPGGITGELFF. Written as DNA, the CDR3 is TGCGCCAGCAGCCAAGACCCCCCAGGGGGCATTACCGGGGAGCTGTTTTTT.

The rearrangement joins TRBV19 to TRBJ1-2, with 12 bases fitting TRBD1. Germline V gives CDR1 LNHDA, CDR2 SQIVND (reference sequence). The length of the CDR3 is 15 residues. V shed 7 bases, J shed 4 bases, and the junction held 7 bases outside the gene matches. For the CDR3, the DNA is TGTGCCAGTACCCGGGGACAGGGGGCAGCCTATGGCTACACCTTC. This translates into CASTRGQGAAYGYTF.

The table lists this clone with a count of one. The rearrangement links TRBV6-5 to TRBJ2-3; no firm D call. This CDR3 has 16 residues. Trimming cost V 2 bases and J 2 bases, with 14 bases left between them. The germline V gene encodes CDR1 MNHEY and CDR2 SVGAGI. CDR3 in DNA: TGTGCCAGCAGTTACCACCCGGCGGCTGTCACAGATACGCAGTATTTT. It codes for CASSYHPAAVTDTQYF.

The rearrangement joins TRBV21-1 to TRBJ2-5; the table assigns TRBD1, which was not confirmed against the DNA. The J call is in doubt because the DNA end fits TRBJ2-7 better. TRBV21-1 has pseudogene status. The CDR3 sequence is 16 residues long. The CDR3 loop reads CASSKIGTGGSYEQYF. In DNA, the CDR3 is TGTGCCAGCAGCAAAATAGGGACAGGGGGCTCCTACGAGCAGTACTTC.

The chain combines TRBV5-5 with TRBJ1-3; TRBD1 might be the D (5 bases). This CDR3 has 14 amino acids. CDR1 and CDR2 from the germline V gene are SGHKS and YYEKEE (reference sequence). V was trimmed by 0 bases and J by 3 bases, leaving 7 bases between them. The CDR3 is CASSLAGYGNTIYF. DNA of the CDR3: TGTGCCAGCAGCTTGGCAGGGTATGGAAACACCATATATTTT.

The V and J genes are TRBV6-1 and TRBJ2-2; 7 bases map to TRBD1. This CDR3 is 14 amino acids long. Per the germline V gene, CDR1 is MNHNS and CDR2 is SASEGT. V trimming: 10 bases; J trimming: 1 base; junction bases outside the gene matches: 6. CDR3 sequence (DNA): TGTGCCACCGACAGGGCCCAGAACACCGGGGAGCTGTTTTTT. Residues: CATDRAQNTGELFF.

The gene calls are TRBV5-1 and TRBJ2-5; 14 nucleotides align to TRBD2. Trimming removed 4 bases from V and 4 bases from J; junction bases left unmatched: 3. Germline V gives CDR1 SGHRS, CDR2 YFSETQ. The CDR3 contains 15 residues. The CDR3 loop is CASSPGLAGVETQYF. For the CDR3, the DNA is TGCGCCAGCAGCCCGGGACTAGCGGGAGTAGAGACCCAGTACTTC.